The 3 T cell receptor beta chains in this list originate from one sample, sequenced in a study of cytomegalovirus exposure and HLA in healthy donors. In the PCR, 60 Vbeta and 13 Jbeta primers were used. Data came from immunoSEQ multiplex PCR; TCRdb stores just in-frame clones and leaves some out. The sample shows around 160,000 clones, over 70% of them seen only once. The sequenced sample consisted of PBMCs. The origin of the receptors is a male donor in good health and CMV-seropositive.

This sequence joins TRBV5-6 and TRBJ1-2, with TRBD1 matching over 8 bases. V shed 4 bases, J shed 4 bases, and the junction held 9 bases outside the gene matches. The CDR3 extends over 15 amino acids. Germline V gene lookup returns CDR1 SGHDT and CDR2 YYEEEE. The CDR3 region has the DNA TGTGCCAGCAGCCCGGATACAGGGGGAAGCTATGGCTACACCTTC. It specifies CASSPDTGGSYGYTF. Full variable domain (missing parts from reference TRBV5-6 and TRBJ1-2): DAGVTQSPTHLIKTRGQQVTLRCSPKSGHDTVSWYQQALGQGPQFIFQYYEEEERQRGNFPDRFSGHQFPNYSSELNVNALLLGDSALYLCASSPDTGGSYGYTFGSGTRLTVV.

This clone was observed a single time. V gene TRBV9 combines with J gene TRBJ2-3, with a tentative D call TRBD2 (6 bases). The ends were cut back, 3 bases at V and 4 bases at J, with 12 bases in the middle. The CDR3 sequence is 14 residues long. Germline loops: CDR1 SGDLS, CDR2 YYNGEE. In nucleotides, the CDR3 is TGTGCCAGCAGCGCCAGGAGGGATTCAGATACGCAGTATTTT. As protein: CASSARRDSDTQYF.

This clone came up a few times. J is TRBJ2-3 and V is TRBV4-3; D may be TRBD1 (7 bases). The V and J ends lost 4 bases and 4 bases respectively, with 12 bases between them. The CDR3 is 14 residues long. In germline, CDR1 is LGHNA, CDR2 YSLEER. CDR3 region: CASSLQGEADTQYF. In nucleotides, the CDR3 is TGCGCCAGCAGCCTTCAGGGGGAGGCAGATACGCAGTATTTT.